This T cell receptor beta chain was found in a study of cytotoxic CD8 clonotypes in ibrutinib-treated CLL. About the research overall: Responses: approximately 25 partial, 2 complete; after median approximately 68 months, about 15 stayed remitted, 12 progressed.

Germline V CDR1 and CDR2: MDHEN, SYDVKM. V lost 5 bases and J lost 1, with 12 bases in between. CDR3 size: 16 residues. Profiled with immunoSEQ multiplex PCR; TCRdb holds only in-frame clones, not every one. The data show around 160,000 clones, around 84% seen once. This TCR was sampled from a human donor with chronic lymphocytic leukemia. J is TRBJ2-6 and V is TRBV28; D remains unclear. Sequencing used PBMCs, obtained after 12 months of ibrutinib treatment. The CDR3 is CASSPRRQSGANVLTF. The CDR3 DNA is TGTGCCAGCAGTCCAAGGAGACAATCTGGGGCCAACGTCCTGACTTTC.